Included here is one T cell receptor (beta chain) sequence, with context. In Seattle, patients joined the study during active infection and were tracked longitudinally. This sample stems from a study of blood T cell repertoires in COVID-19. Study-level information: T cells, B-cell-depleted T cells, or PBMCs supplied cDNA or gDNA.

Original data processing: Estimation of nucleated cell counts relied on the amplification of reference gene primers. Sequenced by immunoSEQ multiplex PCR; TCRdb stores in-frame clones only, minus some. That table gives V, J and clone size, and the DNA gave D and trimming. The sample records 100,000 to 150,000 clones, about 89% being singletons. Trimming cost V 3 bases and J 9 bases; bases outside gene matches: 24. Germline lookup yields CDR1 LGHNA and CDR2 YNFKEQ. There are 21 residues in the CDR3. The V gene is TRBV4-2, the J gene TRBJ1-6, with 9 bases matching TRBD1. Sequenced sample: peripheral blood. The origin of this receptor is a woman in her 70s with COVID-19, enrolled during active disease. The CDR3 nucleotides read TGTGCCAGCAGCCACGAGGGATGGGACAGGGCTTGGGGCGTTGGTCCTTCACCCCTCCACTTT. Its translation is CASSHEGWDRAWGVGPSPLHF.